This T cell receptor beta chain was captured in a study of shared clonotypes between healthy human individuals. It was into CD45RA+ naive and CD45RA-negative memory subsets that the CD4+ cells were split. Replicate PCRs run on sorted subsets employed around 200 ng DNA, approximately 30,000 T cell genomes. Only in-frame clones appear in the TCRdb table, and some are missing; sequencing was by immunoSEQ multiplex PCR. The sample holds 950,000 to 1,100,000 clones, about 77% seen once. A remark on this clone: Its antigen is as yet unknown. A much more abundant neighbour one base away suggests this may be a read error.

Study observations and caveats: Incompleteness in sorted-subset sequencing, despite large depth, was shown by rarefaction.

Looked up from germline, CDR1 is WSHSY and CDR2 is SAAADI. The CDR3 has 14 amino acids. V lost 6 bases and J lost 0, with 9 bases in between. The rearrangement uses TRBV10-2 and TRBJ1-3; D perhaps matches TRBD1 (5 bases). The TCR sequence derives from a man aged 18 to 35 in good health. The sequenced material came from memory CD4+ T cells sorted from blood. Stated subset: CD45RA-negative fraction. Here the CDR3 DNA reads TGCGCCAGCAGCTTACAGGTCTCTGGAAACACCATATATTTT. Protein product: CASSLQVSGNTIYF.